Listed below are T cell receptor beta chains from one sample, sequenced in a study of control samples from healthy donors and cancer patients. Produced via immunoSEQ multiplex PCR; TCRdb's table is partial and in-frame only. The repertoire has under 150,000 clones, around 87% of them found once; the top ten carry approximately 2.9%. Sequenced: blood. The receptor source for this set is a man between 60 and 75 years old in good health. CDR3s include the opening cysteine and the closing phenylalanine or tryptophan. A D gene is named only where the DNA matches it firmly. The size entry is marked missing in some rows and otherwise reads once, few, many or a size class.

abundance: NA
d_gene: NA
j_gene: TRBJ2-5
v_gene: TRBV28
CDR3aa: CASSFTGQETQYF

abundance: NA
d_gene: NA
j_gene: TRBJ1-5
v_gene: TRBV19
CDR3aa: CASSIGAAGVGNQPQHF

abundance: few
d_gene: TRBD2
j_gene: TRBJ2-3
v_gene: TRBV19
CDR3aa: CASSIDSTSGHTQYF

abundance: NA
d_gene: NA
j_gene: TRBJ1-2
v_gene: TRBV10-3
CDR3aa: CAISGGGLGPSGYTF

abundance: NA
d_gene: TRBD1
j_gene: TRBJ2-7
v_gene: TRBV28
CDR3aa: CASSFRGQALEQYF

abundance: once
d_gene: NA
j_gene: TRBJ1-1
v_gene: TRBV28
CDR3aa: CASSLSPRRVNTEAFF

abundance: NA
d_gene: NA
j_gene: TRBJ1-1
v_gene: TRBV3-1/TRBV3-2
CDR3aa: CASSPGTENTEAFF

abundance: NA
d_gene: TRBD1
j_gene: TRBJ1-3
v_gene: TRBV24-1
CDR3aa: CATSDHGTGQSGNTIYF

abundance: NA
d_gene: NA
j_gene: TRBJ1-3
v_gene: TRBV19
CDR3aa: CASRGPRFGTGNTIYF

abundance: NA
d_gene: NA
j_gene: TRBJ2-1
v_gene: TRBV28
CDR3aa: CASGEDWSSYNEQFF

abundance: NA
d_gene: NA
j_gene: TRBJ2-1
v_gene: TRBV27
CDR3aa: CASSSLSRQAYNEQFF

abundance: NA
d_gene: NA
j_gene: TRBJ1-1
v_gene: TRBV19
CDR3aa: CASSMAVGGGAEAFF

abundance: NA
d_gene: TRBD1
j_gene: TRBJ1-5
v_gene: TRBV7-6
CDR3aa: CASSTYRGGQPQHF

abundance: NA
d_gene: TRBD1
j_gene: TRBJ2-3
v_gene: TRBV19
CDR3aa: CASSMGRQGPSTDTQYF

abundance: NA
d_gene: TRBD2
j_gene: TRBJ2-3
v_gene: TRBV27
CDR3aa: CASSTVLAGGVQQQTDTQYF

abundance: NA
d_gene: NA
j_gene: TRBJ2-1
v_gene: TRBV5-1
CDR3aa: CASIPGLREQNNEQFF

abundance: NA
d_gene: NA
j_gene: TRBJ2-2
v_gene: TRBV28
CDR3aa: CASSLWGTGELFF

abundance: NA
d_gene: TRBD1
j_gene: TRBJ2-7
v_gene: TRBV7-2
CDR3aa: CASSAPQGAHEQYF

abundance: NA
d_gene: NA
j_gene: TRBJ1-6
v_gene: TRBV5-6
CDR3aa: CASSSLGTDPNSPLHF

abundance: NA
d_gene: TRBD1
j_gene: TRBJ2-3
v_gene: TRBV7-2
CDR3aa: CASSLGAGTGTDTQYF

abundance: NA
d_gene: NA
j_gene: TRBJ1-3
v_gene: TRBV7-9
CDR3aa: CASSLVDGGTIYF

abundance: NA
d_gene: NA
j_gene: TRBJ1-1
v_gene: TRBV6-5
CDR3aa: CASRTTEGNTEAFF

abundance: NA
d_gene: NA
j_gene: TRBJ1-2
v_gene: TRBV19
CDR3aa: CASSPGSYTYGYTF

abundance: NA
d_gene: NA
j_gene: TRBJ2-7
v_gene: TRBV9
CDR3aa: CASSVGIQGGDEQYF